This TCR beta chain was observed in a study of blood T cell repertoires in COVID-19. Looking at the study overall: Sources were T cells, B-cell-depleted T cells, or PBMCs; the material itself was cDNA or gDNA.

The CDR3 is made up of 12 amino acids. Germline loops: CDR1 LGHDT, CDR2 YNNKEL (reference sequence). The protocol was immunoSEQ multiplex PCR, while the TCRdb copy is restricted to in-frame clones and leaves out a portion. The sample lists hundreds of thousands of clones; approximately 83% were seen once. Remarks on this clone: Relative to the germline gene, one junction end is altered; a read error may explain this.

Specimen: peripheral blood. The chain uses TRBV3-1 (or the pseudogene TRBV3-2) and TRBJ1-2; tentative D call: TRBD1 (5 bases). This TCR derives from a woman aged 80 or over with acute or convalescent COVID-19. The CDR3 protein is CASSRMGGGWGF. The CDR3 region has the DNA TGTGCCAGCAGCCGAATGGGGGGAGGCTGGGGCTTC.